This T cell receptor (beta chain) is drawn from a study of blood T cells in healthy people across ages. Regarding the study as a whole: Unsorted PBMC material precluded a definitive naive versus antigen-experienced comparison. Researchers deemed the diversity estimates from one million T cells underestimates.

In the case of this clonotype: Its antigen is unknown. Mismatch with germline at one junction end may stem from a read error.

CDR1 and CDR2 from the germline V gene are DFQATT and SNEGSKA (reference sequence). The CDR3 length is 14 residues. A second PCR, run for roughly 7 to 12 cycles, used a sample-barcoded 5' primer plus a J-beta primer mix. Every sample gave at least 2.5 million paired-end reads containing CDR3. TCRdb re-derived calls from the 5' RACE reads in MiXCR, one entry per CDR3 protein. The sample has some 640,000 distinct CDR3 sequences, roughly 50% seen once. Every sample yielded at least 6.5 million isolated PBMCs. The genes are TRBV20-1 and TRBJ1-2; possible D gene TRBD1, 5 bases. This TCR was sampled from a woman aged 60 to 75 in good health. Sequenced material: blood. The CDR3 is CSVQRGDFNYGYTF. The CDR3 DNA is TGCAGTGTCCAGCGAGGGGATTTTAACTATGGCTACACCTTT.